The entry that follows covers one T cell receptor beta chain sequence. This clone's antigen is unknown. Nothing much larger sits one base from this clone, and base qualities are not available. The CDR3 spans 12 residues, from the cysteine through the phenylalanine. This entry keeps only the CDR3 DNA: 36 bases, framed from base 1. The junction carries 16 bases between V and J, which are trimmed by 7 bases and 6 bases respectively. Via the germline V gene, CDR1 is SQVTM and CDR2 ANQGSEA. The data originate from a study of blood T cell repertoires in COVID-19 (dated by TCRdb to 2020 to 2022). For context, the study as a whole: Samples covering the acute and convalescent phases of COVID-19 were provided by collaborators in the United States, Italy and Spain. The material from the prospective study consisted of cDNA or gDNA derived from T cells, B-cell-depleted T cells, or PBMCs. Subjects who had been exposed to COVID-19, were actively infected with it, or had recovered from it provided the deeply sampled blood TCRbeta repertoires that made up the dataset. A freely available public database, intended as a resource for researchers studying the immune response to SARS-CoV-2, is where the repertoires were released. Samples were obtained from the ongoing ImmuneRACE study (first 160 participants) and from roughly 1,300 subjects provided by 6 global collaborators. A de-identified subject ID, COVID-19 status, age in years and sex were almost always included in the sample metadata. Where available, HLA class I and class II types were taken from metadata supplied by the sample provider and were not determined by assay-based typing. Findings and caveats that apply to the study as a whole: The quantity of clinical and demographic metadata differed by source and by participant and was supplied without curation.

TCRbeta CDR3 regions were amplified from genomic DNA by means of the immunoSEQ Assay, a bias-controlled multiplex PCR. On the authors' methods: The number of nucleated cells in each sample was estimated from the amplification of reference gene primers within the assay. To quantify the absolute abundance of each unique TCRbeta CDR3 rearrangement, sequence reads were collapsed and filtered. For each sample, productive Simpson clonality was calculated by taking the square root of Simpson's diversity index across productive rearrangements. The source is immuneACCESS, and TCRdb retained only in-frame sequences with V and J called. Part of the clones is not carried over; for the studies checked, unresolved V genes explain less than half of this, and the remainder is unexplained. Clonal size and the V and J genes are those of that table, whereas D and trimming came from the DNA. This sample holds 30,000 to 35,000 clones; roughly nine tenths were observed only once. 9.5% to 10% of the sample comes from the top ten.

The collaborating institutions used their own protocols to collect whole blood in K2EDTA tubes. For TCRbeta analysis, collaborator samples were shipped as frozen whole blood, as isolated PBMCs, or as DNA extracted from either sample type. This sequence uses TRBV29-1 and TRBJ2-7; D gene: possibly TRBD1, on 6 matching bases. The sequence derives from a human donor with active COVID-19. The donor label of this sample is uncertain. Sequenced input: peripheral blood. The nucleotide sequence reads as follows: TGCAGCGCCACACAGGGAGCACTCGAGCAGTACTTC. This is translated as CSATQGALEQYF.